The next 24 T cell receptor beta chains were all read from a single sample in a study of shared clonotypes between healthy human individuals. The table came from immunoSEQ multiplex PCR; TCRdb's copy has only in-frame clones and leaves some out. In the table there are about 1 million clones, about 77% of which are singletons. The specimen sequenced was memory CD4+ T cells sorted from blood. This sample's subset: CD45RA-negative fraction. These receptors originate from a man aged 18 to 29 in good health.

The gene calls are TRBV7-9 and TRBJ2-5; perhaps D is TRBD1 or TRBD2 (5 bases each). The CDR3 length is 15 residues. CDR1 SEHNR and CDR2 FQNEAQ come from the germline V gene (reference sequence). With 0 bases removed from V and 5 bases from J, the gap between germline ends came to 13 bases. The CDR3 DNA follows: TGTGCCAGCAGCTTAGCTAGGGACCCCTGGGAGACCCAGTACTTC. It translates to CASSLARDPWETQYF.

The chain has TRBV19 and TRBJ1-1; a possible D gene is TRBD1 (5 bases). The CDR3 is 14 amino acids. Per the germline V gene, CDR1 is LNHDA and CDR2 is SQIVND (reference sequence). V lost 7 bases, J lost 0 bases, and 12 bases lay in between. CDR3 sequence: CASKRTGVNTEAFF. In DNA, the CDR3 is TGTGCCAGTAAACGGACGGGGGTGAACACTGAAGCTTTCTTT.

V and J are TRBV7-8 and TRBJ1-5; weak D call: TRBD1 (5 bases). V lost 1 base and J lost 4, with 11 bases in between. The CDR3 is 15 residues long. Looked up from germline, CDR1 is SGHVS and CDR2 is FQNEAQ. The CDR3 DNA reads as TGTGCCAGCAGCTTAGATGGCAGGGTGAATCAGCCCCAGCATTTT. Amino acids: CASSLDGRVNQPQHF.

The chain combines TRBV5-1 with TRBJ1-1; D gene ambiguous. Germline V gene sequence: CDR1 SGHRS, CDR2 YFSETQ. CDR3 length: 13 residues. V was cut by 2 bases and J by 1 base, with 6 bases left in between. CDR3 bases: TGCGCCAGCAGCTTATGGGAGAACACTGAAGCTTTCTTT. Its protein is CASSLWENTEAFF.

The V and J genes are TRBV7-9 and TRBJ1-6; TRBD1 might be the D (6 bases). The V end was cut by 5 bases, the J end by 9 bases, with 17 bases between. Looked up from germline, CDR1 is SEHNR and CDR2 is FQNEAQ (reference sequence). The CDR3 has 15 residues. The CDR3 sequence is CASSDLRGASSPLHF. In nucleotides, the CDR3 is TGTGCCAGCAGCGACCTGCGGGGGGCCAGTTCACCCCTCCACTTT.

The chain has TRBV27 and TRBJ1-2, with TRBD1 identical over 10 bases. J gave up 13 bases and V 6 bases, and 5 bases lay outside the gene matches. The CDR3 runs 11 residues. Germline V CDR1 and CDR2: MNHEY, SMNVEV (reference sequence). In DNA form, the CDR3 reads TGTGCCAGCAGGGGACAGGGGACGAGCACCTTC. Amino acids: CASRGQGTSTF.

The CDR3 region is CASSLAPAGSSYNEQFF. The DNA of the CDR3 is TGTGCCAGCAGCTTGGCTCCAGCGGGGAGCTCCTACAATGAGCAGTTCTTC. The rearrangement links TRBV5-4 to TRBJ2-1, with 7 bases identical to TRBD2. V was clipped by 0 bases and J by 0 bases; unmatched bases: 6. Germline V gene lookup returns CDR1 SGHNT and CDR2 YYREEE (reference sequence). This CDR3 is 17 amino acids long.

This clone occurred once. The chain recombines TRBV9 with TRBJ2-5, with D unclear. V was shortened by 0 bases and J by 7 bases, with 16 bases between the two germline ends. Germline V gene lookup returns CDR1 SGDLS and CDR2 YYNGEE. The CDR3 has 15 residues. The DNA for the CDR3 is TGTGCCAGCAGCGTAGATGGCAGTCCATGGGGGACCCAGTACTTC. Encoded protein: CASSVDGSPWGTQYF.

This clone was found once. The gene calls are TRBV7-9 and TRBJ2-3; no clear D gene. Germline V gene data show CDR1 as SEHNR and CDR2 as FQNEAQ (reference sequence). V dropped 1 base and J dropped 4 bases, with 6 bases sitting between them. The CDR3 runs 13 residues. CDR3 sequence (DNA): TGTGCCAGCAGCTTAGGTCCTTCAGATACGCAGTATTTT. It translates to CASSLGPSDTQYF.

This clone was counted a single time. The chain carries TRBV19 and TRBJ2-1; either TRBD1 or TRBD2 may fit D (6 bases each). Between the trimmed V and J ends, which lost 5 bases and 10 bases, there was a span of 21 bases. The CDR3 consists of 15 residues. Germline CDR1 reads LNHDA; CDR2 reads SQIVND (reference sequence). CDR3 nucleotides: TGTGCCAGTAGTTCCATTAAAGGGGGGACATTCGAGCAGTTCTTC. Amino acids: CASSSIKGGTFEQFF.

The CDR3 sequence is CASSAPLRGLSYNEQFF. In DNA, the CDR3 is TGTGCCAGCAGTGCCCCACTCAGGGGGCTCTCCTACAATGAGCAGTTCTTC. The chain is built from TRBV25-1 and TRBJ2-1; 8 bases are shared with TRBD1. The CDR3 covers 17 residues. The junction had 8 bases not matched to a gene; V was cut back by 4 bases and J by 0 bases. Per germline, CDR1 MGHDK and CDR2 SYGVNS. Drawing the rest from reference TRBV25-1 and TRBJ2-1, the complete variable domain is EADIYQTPRYLVIGTGKKITLECSQTMGHDKMYWYQQDPGMELHLIHYSYGVNSTEKGDLSSESTVSRIRTEHFPLTLESARPSHTSQYLCASSAPLRGLSYNEQFFGPGTRLTVL.

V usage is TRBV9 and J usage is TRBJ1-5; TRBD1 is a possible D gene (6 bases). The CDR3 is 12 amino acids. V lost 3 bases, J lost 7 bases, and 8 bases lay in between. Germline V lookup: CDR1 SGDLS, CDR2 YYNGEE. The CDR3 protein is CASSAGGQPQHF. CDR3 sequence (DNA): TGTGCCAGCAGCGCGGGGGGCCAGCCCCAGCATTTT. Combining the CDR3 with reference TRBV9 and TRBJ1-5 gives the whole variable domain DSGVTQTPKHLITATGQRVTLRCSPRSGDLSVYWYQQSLDQGLQFLIQYYNGEERAKGNILERFSAQQFPDLHSELNLSSLELGDSALYFCASSAGGQPQHFGDGTRLSIL.

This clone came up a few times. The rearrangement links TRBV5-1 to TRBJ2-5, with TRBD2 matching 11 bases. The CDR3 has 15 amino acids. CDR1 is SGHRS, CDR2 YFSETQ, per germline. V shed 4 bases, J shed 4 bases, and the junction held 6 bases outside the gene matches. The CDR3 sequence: CASSVQTSGRETQYF. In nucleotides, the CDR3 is TGCGCCAGCAGCGTACAAACTAGCGGGAGAGAGACCCAGTACTTC.

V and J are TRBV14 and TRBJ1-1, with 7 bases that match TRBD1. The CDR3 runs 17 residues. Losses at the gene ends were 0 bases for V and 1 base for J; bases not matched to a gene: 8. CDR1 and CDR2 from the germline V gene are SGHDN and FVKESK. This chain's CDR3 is CASSQDGATGENTEAFF. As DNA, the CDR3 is TGTGCCAGCAGCCAAGATGGGGCTACAGGGGAGAACACTGAAGCTTTCTTT.

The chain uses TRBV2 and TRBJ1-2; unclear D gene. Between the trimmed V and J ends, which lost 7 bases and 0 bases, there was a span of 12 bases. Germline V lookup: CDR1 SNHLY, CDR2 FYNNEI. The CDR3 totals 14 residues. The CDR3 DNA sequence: TGTGCCAGCAACTCCTACTCAGCTAACTATGGCTACACCTTC. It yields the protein CASNSYSANYGYTF.

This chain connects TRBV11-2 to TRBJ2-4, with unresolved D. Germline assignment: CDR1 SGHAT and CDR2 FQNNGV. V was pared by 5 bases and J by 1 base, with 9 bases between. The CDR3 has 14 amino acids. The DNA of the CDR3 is TGTGCCAGCAGCCCAGACGGGGCCAAAAACATTCAGTACTTC. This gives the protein CASSPDGAKNIQYF.

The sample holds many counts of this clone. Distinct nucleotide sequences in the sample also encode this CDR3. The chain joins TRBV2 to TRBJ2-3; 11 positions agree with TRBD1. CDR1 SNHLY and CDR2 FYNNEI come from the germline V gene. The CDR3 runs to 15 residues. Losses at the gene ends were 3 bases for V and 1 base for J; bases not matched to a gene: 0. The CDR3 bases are TGTGCCAGCAGTGAGGGACAGGGGGGCACAGATACGCAGTATTTT. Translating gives CASSEGQGGTDTQYF.

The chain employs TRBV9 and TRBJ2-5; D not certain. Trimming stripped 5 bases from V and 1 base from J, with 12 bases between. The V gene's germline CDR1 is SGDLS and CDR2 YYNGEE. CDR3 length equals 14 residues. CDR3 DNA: TGTGCCAGCAGTGGTGCGGACCCCCAAGAGACCCAGTACTTC. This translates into CASSGADPQETQYF.

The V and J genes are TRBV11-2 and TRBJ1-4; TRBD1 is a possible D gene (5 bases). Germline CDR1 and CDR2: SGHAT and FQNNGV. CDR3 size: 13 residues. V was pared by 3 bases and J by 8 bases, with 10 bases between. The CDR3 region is CASSLGTREKLFF. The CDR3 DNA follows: TGTGCCAGCAGCTTGGGGACTCGGGAAAAACTGTTTTTT.

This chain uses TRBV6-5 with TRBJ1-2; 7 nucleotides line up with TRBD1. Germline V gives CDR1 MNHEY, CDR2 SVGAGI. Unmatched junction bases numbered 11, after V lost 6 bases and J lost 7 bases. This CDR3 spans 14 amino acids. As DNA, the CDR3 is TGTGCCAGCAGGACGGGACAGCGAACGGGTGGCTACACCTTC. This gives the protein CASRTGQRTGGYTF.

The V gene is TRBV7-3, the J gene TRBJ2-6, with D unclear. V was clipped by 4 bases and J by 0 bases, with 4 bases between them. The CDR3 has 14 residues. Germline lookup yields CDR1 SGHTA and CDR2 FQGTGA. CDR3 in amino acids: CASSSSSGANVLTF. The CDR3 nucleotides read TGTGCCAGCAGCTCGAGCTCTGGGGCCAACGTCCTGACTTTC.

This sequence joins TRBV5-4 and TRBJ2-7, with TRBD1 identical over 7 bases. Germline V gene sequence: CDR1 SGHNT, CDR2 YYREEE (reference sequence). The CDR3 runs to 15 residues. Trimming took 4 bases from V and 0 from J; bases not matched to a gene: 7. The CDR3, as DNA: TGTGCCAGCAGCCTGAACAGGGGAAGCTCCTACGAGCAGTACTTC. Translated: CASSLNRGSSYEQYF.

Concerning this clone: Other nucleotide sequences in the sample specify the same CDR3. As DNA, the CDR3 is TGTGCCAGCAGCTTAAGCAGTGGCGAGCAGTACTTC. Protein: CASSLSSGEQYF. This chain connects TRBV7-9 to TRBJ2-7, with D unclear. CDR3 length equals 12 residues. Germline values: CDR1 SEHNR, CDR2 FQNEAQ (reference sequence). V gave up 2 bases and J gave up 6 bases, with 8 bases separating them.

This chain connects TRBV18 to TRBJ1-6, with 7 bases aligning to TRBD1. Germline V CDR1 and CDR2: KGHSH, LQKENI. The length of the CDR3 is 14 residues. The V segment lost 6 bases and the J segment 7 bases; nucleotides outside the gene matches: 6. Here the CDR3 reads CASSREGANSPLHF. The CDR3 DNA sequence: TGTGCCAGCTCCCGGGAGGGGGCCAATTCACCCCTCCACTTT.